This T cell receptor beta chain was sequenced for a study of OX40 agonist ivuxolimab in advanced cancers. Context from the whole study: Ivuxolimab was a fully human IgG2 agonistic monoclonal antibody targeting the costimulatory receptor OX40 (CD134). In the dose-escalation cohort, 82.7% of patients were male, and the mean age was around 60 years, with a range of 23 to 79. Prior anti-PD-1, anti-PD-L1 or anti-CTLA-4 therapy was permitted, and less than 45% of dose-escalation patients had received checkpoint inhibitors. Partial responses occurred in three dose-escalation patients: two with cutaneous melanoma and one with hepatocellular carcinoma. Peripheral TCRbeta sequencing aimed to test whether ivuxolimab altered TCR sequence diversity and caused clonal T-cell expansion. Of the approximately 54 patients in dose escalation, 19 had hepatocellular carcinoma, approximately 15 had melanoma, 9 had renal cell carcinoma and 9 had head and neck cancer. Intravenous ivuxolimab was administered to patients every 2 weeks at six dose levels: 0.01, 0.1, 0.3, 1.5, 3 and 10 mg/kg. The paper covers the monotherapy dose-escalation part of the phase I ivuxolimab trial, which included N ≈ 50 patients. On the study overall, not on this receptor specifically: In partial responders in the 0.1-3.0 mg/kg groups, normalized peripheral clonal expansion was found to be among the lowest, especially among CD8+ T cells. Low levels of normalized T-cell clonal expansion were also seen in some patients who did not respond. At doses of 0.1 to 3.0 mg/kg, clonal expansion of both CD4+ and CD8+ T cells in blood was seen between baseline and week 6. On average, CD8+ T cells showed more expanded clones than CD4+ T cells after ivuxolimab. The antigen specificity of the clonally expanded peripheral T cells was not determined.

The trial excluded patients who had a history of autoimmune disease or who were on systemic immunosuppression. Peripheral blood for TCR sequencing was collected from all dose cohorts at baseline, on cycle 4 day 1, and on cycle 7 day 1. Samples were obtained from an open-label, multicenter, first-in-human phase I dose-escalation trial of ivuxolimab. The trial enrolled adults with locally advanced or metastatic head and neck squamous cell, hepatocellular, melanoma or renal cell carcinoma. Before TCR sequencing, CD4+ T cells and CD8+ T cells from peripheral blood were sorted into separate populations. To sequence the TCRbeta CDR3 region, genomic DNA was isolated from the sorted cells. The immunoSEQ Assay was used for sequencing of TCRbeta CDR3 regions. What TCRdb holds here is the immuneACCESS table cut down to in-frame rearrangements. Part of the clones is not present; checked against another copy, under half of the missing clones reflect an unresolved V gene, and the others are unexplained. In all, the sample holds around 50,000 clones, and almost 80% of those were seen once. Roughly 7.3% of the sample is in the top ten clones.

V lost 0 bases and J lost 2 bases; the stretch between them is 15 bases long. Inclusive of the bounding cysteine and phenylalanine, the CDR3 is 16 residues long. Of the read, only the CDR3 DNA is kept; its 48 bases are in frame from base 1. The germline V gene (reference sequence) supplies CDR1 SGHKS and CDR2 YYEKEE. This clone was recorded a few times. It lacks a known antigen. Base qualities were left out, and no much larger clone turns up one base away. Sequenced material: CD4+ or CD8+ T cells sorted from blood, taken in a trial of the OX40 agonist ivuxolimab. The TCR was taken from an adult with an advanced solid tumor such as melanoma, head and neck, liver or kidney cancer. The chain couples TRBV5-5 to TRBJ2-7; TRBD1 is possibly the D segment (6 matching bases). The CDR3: CASSLVPTGSAYEQYF. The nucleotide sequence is TGTGCCAGCAGCTTGGTTCCTACAGGGTCGGCCTACGAGCAGTACTTC.